This TCR beta chain was recorded in a study of blood T cell repertoires in COVID-19. Overall study context: Two consecutive negative NP/OP PCR tests, clearance, or resolved symptoms defined Cohort 3 recovery. COVID-19 samples collected from the United States, Italy and Spain covered acute and convalescent phases. T cells, B-cell-depleted T cells, or PBMCs supplied cDNA or gDNA.

V dropped 2 bases and J dropped 12; count of bases not matched to a gene: 10. This CDR3 is 13 amino acids long. Looked up from germline, CDR1 is GTSNPN and CDR2 is SVGIG (reference sequence). Measured with immunoSEQ multiplex PCR; TCRdb has only the in-frame clones, and not every one. The repertoire consists of 200,000 to 250,000 clones, with about 90% occurring once and the leading ten covering approximately 3%. The study drew participants aged roughly 18 to 89 years from 20 to 30 US areas. This TCR was sampled from a woman aged 45-60 years in a cohort exposed to, infected with or recovered from COVID-19 (not recorded which). The rearrangement joins TRBV30 to TRBJ2-7, with 10 bases matching TRBD2. Sequences were obtained from PBMCs or T cells enriched from blood (not recorded which). CDR3 sequence reads: CAWSLASGGYLYF. The CDR3 coding sequence is TGTGCCTGGAGTCTCGCTAGCGGGGGTTACTTGTACTTC.